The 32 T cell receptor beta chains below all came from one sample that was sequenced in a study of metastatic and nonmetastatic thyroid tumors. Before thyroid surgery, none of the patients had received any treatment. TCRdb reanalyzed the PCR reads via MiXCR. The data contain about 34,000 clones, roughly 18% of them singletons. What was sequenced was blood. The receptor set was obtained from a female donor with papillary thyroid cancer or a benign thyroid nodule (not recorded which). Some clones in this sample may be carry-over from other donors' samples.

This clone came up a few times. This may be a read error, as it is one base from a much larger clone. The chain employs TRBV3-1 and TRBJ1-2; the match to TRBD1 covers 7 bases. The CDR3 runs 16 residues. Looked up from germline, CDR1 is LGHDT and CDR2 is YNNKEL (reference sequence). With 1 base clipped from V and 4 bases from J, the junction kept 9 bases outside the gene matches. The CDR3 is CASSQAESRGGYGYTF. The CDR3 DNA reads TGTGCCAGCAGCCAAGCCGAATCCAGGGGGGGCTATGGCTACACCTTC. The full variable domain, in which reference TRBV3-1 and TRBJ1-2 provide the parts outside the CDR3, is DTAVSQTPKYLVTQMGNDKSIKCEQNLGHDTMYWYKQDSKKFLKIMFSYNNKELIINETVPNRFSPKSPDKAHLNLHINSLELGDSAVYFCASSQAESRGGYGYTFGSGTRLTVV.

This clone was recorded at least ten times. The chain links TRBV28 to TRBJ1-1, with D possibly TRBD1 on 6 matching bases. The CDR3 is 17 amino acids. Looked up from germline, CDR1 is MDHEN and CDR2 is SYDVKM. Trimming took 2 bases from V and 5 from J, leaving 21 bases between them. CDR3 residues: CASSLPPGQPPGTEAFF. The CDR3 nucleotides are TGTGCCAGCAGTTTACCGCCAGGACAGCCCCCGGGGACTGAAGCTTTCTTT.

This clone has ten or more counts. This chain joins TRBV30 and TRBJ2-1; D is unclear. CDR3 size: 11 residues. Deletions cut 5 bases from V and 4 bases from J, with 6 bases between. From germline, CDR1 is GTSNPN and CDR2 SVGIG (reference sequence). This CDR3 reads CAWAQYNEQFF. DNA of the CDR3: TGTGCCTGGGCTCAATACAATGAGCAGTTCTTC.

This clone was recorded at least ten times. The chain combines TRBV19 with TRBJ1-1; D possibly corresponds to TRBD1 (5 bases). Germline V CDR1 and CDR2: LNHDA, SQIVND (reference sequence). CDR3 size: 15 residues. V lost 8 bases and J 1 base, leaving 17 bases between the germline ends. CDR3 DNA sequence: TGTGCCAGTCGGCTTCAGGGCGGGGGGAACACTGAAGCTTTCTTT. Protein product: CASRLQGGGNTEAFF.

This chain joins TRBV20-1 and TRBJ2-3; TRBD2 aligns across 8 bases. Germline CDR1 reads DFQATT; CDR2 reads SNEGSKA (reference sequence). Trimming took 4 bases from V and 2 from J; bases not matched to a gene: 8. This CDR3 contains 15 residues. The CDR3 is CSATPGTRYTDTQYF. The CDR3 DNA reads TGCAGTGCTACCCCCGGGACTAGATACACAGATACGCAGTATTTT.

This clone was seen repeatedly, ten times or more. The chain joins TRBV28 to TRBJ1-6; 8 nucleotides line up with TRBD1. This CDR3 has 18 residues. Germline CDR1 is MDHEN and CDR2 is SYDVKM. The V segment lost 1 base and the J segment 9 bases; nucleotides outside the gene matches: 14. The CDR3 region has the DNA TGTGCCAGCAGTTTATACCGACAGGGGCCCCTCGGTACTTCACCCCTCCACTTT. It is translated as CASSLYRQGPLGTSPLHF.

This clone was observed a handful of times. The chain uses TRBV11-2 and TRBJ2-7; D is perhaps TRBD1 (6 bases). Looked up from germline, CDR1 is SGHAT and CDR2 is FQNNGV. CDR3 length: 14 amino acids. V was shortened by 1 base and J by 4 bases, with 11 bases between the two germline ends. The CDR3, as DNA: TGTGCCAGCAGCTTAGGCGTACAGGGTTACGAGCAGTACTTC. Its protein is CASSLGVQGYEQYF.

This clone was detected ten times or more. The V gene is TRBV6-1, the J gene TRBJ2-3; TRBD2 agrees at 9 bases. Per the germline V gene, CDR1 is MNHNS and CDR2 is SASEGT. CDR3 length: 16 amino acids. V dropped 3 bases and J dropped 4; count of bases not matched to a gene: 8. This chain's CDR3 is CASSDQAGGPPDTQYF. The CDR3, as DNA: TGTGCCAGCAGTGACCAGGCGGGAGGGCCCCCAGATACGCAGTATTTT.

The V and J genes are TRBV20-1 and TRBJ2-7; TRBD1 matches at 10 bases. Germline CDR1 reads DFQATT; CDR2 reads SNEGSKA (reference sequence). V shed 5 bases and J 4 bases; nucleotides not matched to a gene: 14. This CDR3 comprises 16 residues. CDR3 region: CSASTGTGVPLYEQYF. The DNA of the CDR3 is TGCAGTGCTTCGACCGGGACAGGGGTCCCCCTTTACGAGCAGTACTTC.

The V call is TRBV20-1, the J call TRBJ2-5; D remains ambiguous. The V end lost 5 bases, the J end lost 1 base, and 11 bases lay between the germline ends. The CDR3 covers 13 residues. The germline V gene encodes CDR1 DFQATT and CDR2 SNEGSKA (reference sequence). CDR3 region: CSAVGPFQETQYF. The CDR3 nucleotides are TGCAGTGCTGTAGGGCCCTTCCAAGAGACCCAGTACTTC.

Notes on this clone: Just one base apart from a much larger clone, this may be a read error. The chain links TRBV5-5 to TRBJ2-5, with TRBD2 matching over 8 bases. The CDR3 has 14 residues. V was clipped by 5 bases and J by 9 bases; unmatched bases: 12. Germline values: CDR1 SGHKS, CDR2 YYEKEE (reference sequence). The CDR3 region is CASSWGGAREAQYF. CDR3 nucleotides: TGTGCCAGCAGTTGGGGGGGAGCGCGGGAGGCCCAGTACTTC.

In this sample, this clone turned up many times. The CDR3 protein is CASSIWGLGTEAFF. In DNA form, the CDR3 reads TGTGCCAGTAGTATTTGGGGGTTAGGCACTGAAGCTTTCTTT. The chain joins TRBV19 to TRBJ1-1, with D tentatively TRBD1 (5 bases). Trimming took off 3 bases at V and 4 bases at J, with 12 bases between the two ends. This CDR3 has 14 residues. Germline CDR1 is LNHDA and CDR2 is SQIVND (reference sequence).

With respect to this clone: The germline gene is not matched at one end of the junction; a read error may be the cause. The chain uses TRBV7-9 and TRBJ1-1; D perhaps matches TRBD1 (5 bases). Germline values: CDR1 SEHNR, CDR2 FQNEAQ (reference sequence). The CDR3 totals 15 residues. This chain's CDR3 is CASSLAGTGNTGAFF. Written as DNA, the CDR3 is TGTGCCAGCAGCTTGGCAGGGACGGGGAACACTGGAGCTTTCTTT. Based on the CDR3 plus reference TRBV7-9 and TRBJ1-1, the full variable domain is DTGVSQNPRHKITKRGQNVTFRCDPISEHNRLYWYRQTLGQGPEFLTYFQNEAQLEKSRLLSDRFSAERPKGSFSTLEIQRTEQGDSAMYLCASSLAGTGNTGAFFGQGTRLTVV.

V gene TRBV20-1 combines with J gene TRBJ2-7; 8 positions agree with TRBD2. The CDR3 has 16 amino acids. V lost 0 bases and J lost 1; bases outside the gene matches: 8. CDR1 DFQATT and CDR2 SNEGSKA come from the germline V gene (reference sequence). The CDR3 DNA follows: TGCAGTGCTAGAGAACTTCGAGCGGGAGTATCCTACGAGCAGTACTTC. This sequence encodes CSARELRAGVSYEQYF.

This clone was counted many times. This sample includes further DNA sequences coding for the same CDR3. CDR3 in amino acids: CASSQATSGETQYF. The CDR3 nucleotides are TGTGCCAGCAGCCAAGCGACTAGCGGAGAGACCCAGTACTTC. This chain uses TRBV4-2 with TRBJ2-5; 9 nucleotides line up with TRBD2. In germline, CDR1 is LGHNA, CDR2 YNFKEQ. Germline trimming cut 1 base from V and 4 bases from J; bases unmatched to any gene: 1. This CDR3 spans 14 amino acids.

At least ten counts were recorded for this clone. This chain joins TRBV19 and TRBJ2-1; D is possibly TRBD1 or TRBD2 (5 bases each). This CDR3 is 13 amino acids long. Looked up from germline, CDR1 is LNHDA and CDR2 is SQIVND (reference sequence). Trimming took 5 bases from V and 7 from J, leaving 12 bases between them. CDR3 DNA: TGTGCCAGTAGTCGGGACCCTAGAAATGAGCAGTTCTTC. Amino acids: CASSRDPRNEQFF.

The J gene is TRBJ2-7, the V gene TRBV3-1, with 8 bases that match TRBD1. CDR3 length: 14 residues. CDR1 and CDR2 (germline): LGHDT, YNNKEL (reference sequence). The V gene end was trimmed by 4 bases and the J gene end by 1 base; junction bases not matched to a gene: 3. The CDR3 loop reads CASSRGQGSYEQYF. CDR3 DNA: TGTGCCAGCAGCCGTGGACAGGGTTCCTACGAGCAGTACTTC.

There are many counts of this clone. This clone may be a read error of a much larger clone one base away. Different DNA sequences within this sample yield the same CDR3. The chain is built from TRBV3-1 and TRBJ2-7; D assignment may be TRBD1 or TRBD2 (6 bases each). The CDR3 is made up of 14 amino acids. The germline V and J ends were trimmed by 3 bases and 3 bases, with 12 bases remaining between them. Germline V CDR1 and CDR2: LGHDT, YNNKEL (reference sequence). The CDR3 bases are TGTGCCAGCAGCCAGCTGGGGGGCGGCTACGAGCAGTACTTC. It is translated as CASSQLGGGYEQYF.

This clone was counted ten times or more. CDR3 in DNA: TGCAGTGCAAGGGACAGGGCAAAGGCAGGAGAGACCCAGTACTTC. Translated, it gives CSARDRAKAGETQYF. The chain is built from TRBV20-1 and TRBJ2-5, with 9 bases lining up with TRBD1. Germline V gene lookup returns CDR1 DFQATT and CDR2 SNEGSKA (reference sequence). CDR3 length equals 15 residues. The V segment lost 6 bases and the J segment 4 bases; nucleotides outside the gene matches: 12.

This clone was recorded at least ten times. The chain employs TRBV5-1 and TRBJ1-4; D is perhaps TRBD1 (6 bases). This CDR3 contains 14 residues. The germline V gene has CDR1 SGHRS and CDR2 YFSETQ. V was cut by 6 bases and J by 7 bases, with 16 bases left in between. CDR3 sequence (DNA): TGCGCCAGCAACGCTGGGGGGCCGGCTGAAAAACTGTTTTTT. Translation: CASNAGGPAEKLFF.

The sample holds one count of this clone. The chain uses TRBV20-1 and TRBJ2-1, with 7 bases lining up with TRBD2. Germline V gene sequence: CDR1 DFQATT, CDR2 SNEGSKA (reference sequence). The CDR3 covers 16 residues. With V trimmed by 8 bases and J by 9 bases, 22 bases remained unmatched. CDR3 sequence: CSSPSGTSVMGGEQFF. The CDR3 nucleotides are TGCAGTTCTCCCTCCGGTACTAGCGTCATGGGGGGTGAGCAGTTCTTC.

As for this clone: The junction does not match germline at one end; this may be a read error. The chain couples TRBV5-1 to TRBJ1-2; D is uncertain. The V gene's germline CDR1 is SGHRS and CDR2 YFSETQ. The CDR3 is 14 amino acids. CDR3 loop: CASSLEGSGYDYTF. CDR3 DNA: TGCGCCAGCAGCCTAGAAGGTTCGGGCTATGACTACACCTTC.

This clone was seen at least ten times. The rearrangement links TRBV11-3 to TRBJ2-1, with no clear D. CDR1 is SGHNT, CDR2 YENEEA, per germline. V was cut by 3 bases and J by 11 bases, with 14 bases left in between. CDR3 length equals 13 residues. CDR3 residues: CASSFSAPPKQFF. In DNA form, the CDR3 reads TGTGCCAGCAGCTTCTCGGCCCCACCTAAGCAGTTCTTC. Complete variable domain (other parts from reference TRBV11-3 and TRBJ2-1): EAGVVQSPRYKIIEKKQPVAFWCNPISGHNTLYWYLQNLGQGPELLIRYENEEAVDDSQLPKDRFSAERLKGVDSTLKIQPAELGDSAVYLCASSFSAPPKQFFGPGTRLTVL.

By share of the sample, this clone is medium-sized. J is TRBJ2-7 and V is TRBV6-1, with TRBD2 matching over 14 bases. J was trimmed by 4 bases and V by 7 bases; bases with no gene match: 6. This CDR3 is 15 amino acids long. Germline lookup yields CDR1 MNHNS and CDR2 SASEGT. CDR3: CASNMGTSGGYEQYF. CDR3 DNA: TGTGCCAGCAATATGGGGACTAGCGGGGGTTACGAGCAGTACTTC.

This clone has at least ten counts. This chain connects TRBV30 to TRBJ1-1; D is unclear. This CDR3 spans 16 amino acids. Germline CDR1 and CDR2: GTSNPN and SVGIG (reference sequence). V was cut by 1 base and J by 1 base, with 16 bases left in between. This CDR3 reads CAWSGGEGGQNTEAFF. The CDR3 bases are TGTGCCTGGAGTGGCGGGGAGGGAGGGCAGAACACTGAAGCTTTCTTT.

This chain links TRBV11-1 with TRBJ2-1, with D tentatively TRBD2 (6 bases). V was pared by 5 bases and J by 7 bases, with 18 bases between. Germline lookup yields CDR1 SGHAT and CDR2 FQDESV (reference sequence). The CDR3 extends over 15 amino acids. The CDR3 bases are TGTGCCAGCAGCAAGGAGGCCGGGACTTTTAATGAGCAGTTCTTC. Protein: CASSKEAGTFNEQFF.

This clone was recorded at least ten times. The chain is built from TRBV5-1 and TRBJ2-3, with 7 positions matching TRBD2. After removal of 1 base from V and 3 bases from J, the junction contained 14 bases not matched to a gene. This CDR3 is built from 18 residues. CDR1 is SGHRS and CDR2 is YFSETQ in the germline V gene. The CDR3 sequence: CASSLIPLRTRETDTQYF. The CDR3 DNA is TGCGCCAGCAGCTTGATCCCACTCAGGACTAGGGAGACAGATACGCAGTATTTT.

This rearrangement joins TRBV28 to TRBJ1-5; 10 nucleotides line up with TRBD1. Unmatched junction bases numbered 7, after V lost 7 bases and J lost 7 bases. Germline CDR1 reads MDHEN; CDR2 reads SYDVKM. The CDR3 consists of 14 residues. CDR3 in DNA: TGTGCCAGCATCCAGGGACAGGGGACACAGCCCCAGCATTTT. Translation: CASIQGQGTQPQHF.

The CDR3: CASSLDGRDTGELFF. The CDR3 bases are TGTGCCAGCAGCTTAGATGGGAGGGACACCGGGGAGCTGTTTTTT. The chain has TRBV7-3 and TRBJ2-2; TRBD2 matches 7 bases. The CDR3 is made up of 15 amino acids. V lost 2 bases and J lost 3; bases outside the gene matches: 3. Germline CDR1 is SGHTA and CDR2 is FQGTGA.

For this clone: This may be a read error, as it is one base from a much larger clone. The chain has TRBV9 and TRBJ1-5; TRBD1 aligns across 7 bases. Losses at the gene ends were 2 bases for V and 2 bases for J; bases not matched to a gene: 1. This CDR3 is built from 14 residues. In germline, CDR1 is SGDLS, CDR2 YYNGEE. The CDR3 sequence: CASSVGQGNQPQHF. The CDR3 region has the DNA TGTGCCAGCAGCGTCGGACAGGGCAATCAGCCCCAGCATTTT.

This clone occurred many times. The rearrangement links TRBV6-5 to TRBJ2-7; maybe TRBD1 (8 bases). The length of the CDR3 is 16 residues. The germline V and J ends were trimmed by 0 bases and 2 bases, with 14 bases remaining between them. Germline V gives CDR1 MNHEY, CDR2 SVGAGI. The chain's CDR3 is CASSYSQGAGAYEQYF. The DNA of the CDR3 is TGTGCCAGCAGTTACTCCCAGGGGGCGGGGGCCTACGAGCAGTACTTC.

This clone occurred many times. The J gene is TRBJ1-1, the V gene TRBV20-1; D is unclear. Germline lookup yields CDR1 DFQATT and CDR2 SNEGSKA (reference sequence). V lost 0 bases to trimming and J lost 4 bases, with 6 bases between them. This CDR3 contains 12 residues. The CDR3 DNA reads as TGCAGTGCTAGAGATGGTACCACTGAAGCTTTCTTT. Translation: CSARDGTTEAFF.